This paragraph reports one TCR beta chain. The antigen remains undetermined. This CDR3 spans 14 amino acids. The germline CDR1 and CDR2 sequences are KGHSH and LQKENI. V was pared by 2 bases and J by 1 base, with 8 bases between. 13 Jbeta primers and 60 Vbeta primers were used for the PCR. TCRdb keeps only in-frame clones here, not all; method: immunoSEQ multiplex PCR. The table includes about 120,000 clones, about 75% detected once. This specimen comes from a study of cytomegalovirus exposure and HLA in healthy donors. On the study more broadly: The roughly 100 million unique TCR beta sequences, from 150 million to 200 million T cells, were found by an earlier analysis.

Findings and limits, study-wide: In a later analysis, DRB1 alleles had the most associated TCRs; HLA-C alleles the fewest.

The sample consisted of PBMCs. The clonotype was recovered from a man aged 55-75 years in good health and CMV-seropositive. The genes are TRBV18 and TRBJ1-1, with a weak D call TRBD1 (5 bases). CDR3 loop: CASSPGRANTEAFF. The CDR3 bases are TGTGCCAGCTCACCAGGCAGGGCGAACACTGAAGCTTTCTTT.